There are a few counts of the clone carrying this T cell receptor beta chain. Germline lookup yields CDR1 MGHRA and CDR2 YSYEKL. This CDR3 has 15 residues. V lost 0 bases and J 0 bases, leaving 8 bases between the germline ends. The sample originates from a study of T-cell memory formation after mild COVID-19. One entry per CDR3 protein results from TCRdb running MiXCR on the 5' RACE reads. The table includes more than 80,000 distinct CDR3 sequences, 17% detected once. The chain recombines TRBV4-1 with TRBJ1-2; D is undetermined. This TCR was sampled from an adult woman who had mild COVID-19 (a few samples of this study predate the infection). Cell type and time point are not known. The sample comprised PBMCs or a T cell subset sorted from them (not recorded which). CDR3: CASSQESQANYGYTF. The CDR3 DNA follows: TGCGCCAGCAGCCAAGAGTCCCAGGCTAACTATGGCTACACCTTC.